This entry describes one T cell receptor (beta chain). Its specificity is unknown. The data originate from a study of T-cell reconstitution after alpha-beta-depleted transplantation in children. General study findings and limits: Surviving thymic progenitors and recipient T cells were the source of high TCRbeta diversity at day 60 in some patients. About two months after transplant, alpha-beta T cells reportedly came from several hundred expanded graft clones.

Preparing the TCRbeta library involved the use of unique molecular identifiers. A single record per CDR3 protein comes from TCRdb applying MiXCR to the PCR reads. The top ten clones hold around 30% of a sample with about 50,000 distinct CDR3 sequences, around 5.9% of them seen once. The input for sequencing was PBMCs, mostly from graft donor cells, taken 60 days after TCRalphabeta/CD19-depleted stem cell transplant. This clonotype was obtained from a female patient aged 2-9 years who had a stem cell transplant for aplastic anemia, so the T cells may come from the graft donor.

The CDR3 reads CASSRDFRYEQYF. The CDR3 DNA reads TGTGCCAGCAGTCGGGACTTTCGGTACGAGCAGTACTTC. The rearrangement joins TRBV2 to TRBJ2-7; tentative D call: TRBD2 (6 bases). From germline, CDR1 is SNHLY and CDR2 FYNNEI. The CDR3 loop spans 13 amino acids. The germline V and J ends were trimmed by 5 bases and 4 bases, with 12 bases remaining between them.